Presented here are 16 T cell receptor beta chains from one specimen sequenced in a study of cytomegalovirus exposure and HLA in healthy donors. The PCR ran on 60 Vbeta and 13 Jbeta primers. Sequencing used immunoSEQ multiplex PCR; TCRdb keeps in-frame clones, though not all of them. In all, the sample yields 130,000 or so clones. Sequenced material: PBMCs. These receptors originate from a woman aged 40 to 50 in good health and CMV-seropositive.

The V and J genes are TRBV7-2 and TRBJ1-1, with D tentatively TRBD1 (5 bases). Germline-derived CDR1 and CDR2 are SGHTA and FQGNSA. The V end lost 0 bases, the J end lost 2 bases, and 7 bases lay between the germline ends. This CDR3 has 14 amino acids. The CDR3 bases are TGTGCCAGCAGCTTAGCGCAGGGTAACACTGAAGCTTTCTTT. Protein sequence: CASSLAQGNTEAFF.

The CDR3 sequence: CASSLVHGSGANVLTF. The CDR3 nucleotides are TGTGCCAGCAGCTTAGTACATGGTTCTGGGGCCAACGTCCTGACTTTC. The chain uses TRBV7-2 and TRBJ2-6, with D uncertain. The V gene lost 1 base and the J gene lost 1 base, with 8 bases spanning the gap. Germline values: CDR1 SGHTA, CDR2 FQGNSA. The length of the CDR3 is 16 residues.

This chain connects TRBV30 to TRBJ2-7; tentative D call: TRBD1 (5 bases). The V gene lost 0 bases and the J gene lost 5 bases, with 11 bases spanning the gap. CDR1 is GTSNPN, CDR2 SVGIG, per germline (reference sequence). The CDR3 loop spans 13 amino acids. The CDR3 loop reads CAWSVQDLNEQYF. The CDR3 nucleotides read TGTGCCTGGAGTGTACAGGACCTCAACGAGCAGTACTTC. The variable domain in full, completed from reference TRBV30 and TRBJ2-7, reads SQTIHQWPATLVQPVGSPLSLECTVEGTSNPNLYWYRQAAGRGLQLLFYSVGIGQISSEVPQNLSASRPQDRQFILSSKKLLLSDSGFYLCAWSVQDLNEQYFGPGTRLTVT.

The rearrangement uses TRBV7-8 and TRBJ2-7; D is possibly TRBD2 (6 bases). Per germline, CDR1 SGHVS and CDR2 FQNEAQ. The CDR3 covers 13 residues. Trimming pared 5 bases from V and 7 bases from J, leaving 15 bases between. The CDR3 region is CASSPRARGEQYF. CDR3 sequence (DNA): TGTGCCAGCAGCCCCAGGGCTCGGGGGGAGCAGTACTTC.

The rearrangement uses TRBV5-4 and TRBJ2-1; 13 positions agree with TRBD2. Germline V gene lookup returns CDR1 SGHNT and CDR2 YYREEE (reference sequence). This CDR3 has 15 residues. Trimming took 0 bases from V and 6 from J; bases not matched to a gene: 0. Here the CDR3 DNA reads TGTGCCAGCAGCTTGGGGACTAGCGGGAGCAATGAGCAGTTCTTC. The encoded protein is CASSLGTSGSNEQFF.

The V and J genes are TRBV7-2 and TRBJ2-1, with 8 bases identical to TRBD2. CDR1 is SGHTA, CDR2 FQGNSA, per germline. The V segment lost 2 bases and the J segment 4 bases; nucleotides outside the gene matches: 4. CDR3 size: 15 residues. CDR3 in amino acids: CASSLSAGEYNEQFF. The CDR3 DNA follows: TGTGCCAGCAGCTTATCAGCGGGAGAGTACAATGAGCAGTTCTTC.

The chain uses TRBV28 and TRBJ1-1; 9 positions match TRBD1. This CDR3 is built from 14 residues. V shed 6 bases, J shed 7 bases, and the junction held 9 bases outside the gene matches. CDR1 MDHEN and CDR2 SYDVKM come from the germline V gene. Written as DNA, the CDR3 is TGTGCCAGCAGACTGCCGGGACAGGGTGATGAAGCTTTCTTT. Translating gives CASRLPGQGDEAFF.

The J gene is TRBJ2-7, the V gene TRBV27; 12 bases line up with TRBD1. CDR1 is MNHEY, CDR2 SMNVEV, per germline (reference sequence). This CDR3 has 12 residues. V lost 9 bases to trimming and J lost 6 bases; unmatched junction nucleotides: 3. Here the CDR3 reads CASGDRGREQYF. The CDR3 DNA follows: TGTGCCAGTGGGGACAGGGGGCGCGAGCAGTACTTC.

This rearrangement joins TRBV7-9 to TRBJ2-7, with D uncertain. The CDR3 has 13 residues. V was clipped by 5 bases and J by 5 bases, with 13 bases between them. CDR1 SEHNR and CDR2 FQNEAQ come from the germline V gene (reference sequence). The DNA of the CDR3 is TGTGCCAGCAGCCTACAGAACTCGGACGAGCAGTACTTC. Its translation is CASSLQNSDEQYF.

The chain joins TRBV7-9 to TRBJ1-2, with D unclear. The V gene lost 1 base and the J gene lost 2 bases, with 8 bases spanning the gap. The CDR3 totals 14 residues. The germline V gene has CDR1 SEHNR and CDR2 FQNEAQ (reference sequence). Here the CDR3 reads CASSLVQLNYGYTF. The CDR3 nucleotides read TGTGCCAGCAGCTTAGTACAGTTAAACTATGGCTACACCTTC.

CDR3 sequence: CASSQGGLAGLTEQFF. The CDR3 bases are TGTGCCAGCAGCCAAGGTGGACTAGCGGGACTTACTGAGCAGTTCTTC. This rearrangement joins TRBV14 to TRBJ2-1; 12 bases are shared with TRBD2. This CDR3 is 16 amino acids long. Germline CDR1 and CDR2: SGHDN and FVKESK. The J segment lost 9 bases and the V segment lost 1 base, leaving 7 bases of the junction unmatched.

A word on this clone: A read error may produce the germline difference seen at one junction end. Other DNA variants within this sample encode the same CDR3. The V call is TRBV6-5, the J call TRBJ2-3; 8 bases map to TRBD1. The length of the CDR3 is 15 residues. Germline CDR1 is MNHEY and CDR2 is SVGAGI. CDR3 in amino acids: CASISGGAGTDTQYF. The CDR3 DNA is TGTGCCAGCATCTCAGGGGGCGCGGGCACGGATACGCAGTATTTT.

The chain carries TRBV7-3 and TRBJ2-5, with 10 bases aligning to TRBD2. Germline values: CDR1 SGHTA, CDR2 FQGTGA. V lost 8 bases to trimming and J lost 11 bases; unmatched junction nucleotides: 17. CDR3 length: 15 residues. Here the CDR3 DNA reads TGTGCCAGCGGGCTATCCGCTAGCGGGAGTTTTGAGCAGTACTTC. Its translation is CASGLSASGSFEQYF. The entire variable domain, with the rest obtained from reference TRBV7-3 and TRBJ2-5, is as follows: GAGVSQTPSNKVTEKGKYVELRCDPISGHTALYWYRQSLGQGPEFLIYFQGTGAADDSGLPNDRFFAVRPEGSVSTLKIQRTERGDSAVYLCASGLSASGSFEQYFGPGTRLLVL.

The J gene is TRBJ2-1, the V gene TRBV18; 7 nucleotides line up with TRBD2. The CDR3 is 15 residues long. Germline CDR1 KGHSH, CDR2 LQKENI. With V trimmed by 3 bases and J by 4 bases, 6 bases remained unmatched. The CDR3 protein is CASSPSLAVYNEQFF. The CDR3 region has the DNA TGTGCCAGCTCACCCAGCCTAGCGGTATACAATGAGCAGTTCTTC.

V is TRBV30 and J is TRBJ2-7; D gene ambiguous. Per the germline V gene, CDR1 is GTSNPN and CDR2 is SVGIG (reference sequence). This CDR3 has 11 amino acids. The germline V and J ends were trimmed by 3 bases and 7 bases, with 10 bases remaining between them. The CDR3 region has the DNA TGTGCCTGGAGGGGCTCGATGGAGCAGTACTTC. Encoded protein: CAWRGSMEQYF.

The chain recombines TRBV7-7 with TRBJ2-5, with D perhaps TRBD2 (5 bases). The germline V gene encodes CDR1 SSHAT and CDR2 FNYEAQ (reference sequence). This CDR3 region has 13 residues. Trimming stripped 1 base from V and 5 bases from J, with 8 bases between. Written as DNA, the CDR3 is TGTGCCAGCAGCTTAGGACTACCGGAGACCCAGTACTTC. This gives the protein CASSLGLPETQYF.